This entry concerns a single T cell receptor beta chain. Its antigen remains unidentified. Any gene name here is a mouse gene name. The read is 1 residue too short to cover the CDR3 end, so that end is filled in from the germline J gene. Trimming shortened V by 3 bases and J by 0 bases, and 7 bases separated the two germline ends. The CDR3 is 14 residues long. The germline V gene has CDR1 SNHLY and CDR2 FYNGKV (reference sequence). Produced via immunoSEQ multiplex PCR; TCRdb's table is partial and in-frame only. The sample contains roughly 45,000 clones, around 67% of which appear only once. This sample is part of a study of tissue T cells after allogeneic stem cell transplantation. Study observations and caveats: Only a limited share of tissue TCRs appeared in blood or spleen. Limitations included a small, clinically heterogeneous cohort and limited sampling depth. Motif-based clustering found tissue-specific repertoire signatures shared across patients, though few clones were shared. Within patients, tissue anatomy strongly shaped TCR repertoire composition.

The sequence came from a pool of C57BL/6 mice in good health. The sequencing sample was made of sorted cells pooled from one or two spleens. The chain couples TRBV3 to TRBJ2-3; the D is unclear. The CDR3 here is CASSFQSSAETLYF. The CDR3 DNA, read in part, is TGTGCCAGCAGCTTCCAGTCTAGTGCAGAAACGCTGTAT.